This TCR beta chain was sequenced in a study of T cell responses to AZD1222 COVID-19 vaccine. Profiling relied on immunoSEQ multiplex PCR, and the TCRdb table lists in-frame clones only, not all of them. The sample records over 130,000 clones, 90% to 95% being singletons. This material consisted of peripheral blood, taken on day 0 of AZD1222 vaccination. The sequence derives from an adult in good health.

The CDR3 sequence: CASRTSGSTDTQYF. The CDR3 DNA sequence: TGCGCCAGCAGGACTAGCGGGAGCACAGATACGCAGTATTTT. This rearrangement joins TRBV10-2 to TRBJ2-3; 10 bases map to TRBD2. V lost 6 bases and J lost 0; bases outside the gene matches: 0. Germline CDR1 WSHSY, CDR2 SAAADI. The CDR3 covers 14 residues.